This TCR beta chain was identified during a study of shared clonotypes between healthy human individuals. This clone was seen a single time. V was shortened by 1 base and J by 1 base, with 9 bases between the two germline ends. Germline V gene sequence: CDR1 SGHDN, CDR2 FVKESK. The CDR3 spans 15 residues. Deep-level assay runs were performed. Original data processing: Filtering differed, since immunoSEQ gave only junction sequences and no quality scores. Data came from immunoSEQ multiplex PCR; TCRdb stores just in-frame clones and leaves some out. From that table come the V and J calls and clone size; the DNA was used to work out D and trimming. The sample gives 500,000 to 650,000 clones, around 76% of which show up once; approximately 12% is in the top ten.

Material: PBMCs. This chain links TRBV14 with TRBJ2-3; possibly TRBD2 for D (5 bases). The origin of this receptor is a woman aged 40-49 years in good health. Some clones in this sample may be carry-over from other donors' samples. The chain's CDR3 is CASSQAGRGTDTQYF. The CDR3 coding sequence is TGTGCCAGCAGCCAAGCGGGAAGGGGCACAGATACGCAGTATTTT.